This record concerns one T cell receptor (beta chain) sequence. Clones were sequenced by immunoSEQ multiplex PCR, and TCRdb holds only the in-frame ones, with some missing. The sample shows about 69,000 clones, approximately 80% of them seen only once. This sample stems from a study of control samples from healthy donors and cancer patients. The receptor was isolated from a woman aged 45-65 years with lung cancer. Sample: PBMCs.

The CDR3 nucleotides read TGTGCCAGTAGTATAGGTTCACAGGGGGTTTACAATGAGCAGTTCTTC. It specifies CASSIGSQGVYNEQFF. The gene calls are TRBV19 and TRBJ2-1, with TRBD1 identical over 8 bases. The J segment lost 4 bases and the V segment lost 1 base, leaving 6 bases of the junction unmatched. In germline, CDR1 is LNHDA, CDR2 SQIVND (reference sequence). The CDR3 runs to 16 residues. Based on the CDR3 plus reference TRBV19 and TRBJ2-1, the full variable domain is DGGITQSPKYLFRKEGQNVTLSCEQNLNHDAMYWYRQDPGQGLRLIYYSQIVNDFQKGDIAEGYSVSREKKESFPLTVTSAQKNPTAFYLCASSIGSQGVYNEQFFGPGTRLTVL.